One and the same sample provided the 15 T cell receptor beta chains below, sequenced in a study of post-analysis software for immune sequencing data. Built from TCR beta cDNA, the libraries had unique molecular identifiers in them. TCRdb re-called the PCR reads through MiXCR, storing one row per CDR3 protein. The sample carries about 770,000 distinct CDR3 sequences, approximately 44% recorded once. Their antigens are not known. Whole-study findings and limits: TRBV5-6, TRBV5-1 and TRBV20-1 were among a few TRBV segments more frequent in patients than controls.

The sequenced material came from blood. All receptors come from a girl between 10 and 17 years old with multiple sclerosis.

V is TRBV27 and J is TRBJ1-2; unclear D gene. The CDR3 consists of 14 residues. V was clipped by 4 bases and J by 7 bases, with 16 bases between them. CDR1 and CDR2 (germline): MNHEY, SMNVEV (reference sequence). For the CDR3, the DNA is TGTGCCAGCAGTTCCAGGACCGAGGCGGGTGGCTACACCTTC. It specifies CASSSRTEAGGYTF.

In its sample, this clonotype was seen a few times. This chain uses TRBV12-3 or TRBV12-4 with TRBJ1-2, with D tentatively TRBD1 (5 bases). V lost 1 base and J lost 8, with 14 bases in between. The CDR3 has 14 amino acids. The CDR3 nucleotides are TGTGCCAGCAGTTTAGGAACAGGACCAGAGGGCTACACCTTC. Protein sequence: CASSLGTGPEGYTF.

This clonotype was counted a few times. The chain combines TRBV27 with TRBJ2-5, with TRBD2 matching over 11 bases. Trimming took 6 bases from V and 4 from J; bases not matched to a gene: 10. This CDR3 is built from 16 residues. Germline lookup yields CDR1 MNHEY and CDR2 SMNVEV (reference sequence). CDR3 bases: TGTGCCAGCAGCAAGCTTAGCGGGAGGGCCTTAGAGACCCAGTACTTC. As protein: CASSKLSGRALETQYF.

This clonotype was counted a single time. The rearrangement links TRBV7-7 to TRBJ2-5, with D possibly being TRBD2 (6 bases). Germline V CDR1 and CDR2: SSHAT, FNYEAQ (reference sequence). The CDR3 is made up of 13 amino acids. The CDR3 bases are TGTACTAGCAGCGCCGGCCTCCAAGAGACCCAGTACTTC. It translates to CTSSAGLQETQYF.

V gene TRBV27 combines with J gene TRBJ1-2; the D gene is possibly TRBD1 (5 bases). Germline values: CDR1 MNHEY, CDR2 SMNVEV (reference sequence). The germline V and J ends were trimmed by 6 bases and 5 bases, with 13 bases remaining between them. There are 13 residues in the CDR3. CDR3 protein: CASSDRGSYGYTF. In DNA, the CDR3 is TGTGCCAGCAGCGATCGGGGGTCTTATGGCTACACCTTC.

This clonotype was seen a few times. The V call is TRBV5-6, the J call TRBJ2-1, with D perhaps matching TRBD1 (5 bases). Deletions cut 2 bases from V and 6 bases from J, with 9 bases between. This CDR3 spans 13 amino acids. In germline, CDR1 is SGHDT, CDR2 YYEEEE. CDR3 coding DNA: TGTGCCAGCAGCTTAGGACATCCCAATGAGCAGTTCTTC. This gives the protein CASSLGHPNEQFF.

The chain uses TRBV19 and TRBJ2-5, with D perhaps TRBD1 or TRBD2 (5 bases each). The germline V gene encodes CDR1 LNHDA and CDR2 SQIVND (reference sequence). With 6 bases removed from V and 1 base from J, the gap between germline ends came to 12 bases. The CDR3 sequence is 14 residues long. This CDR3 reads CASRALGAQETQYF. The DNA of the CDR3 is TGTGCCAGTAGGGCACTCGGGGCCCAAGAGACCCAGTACTTC.

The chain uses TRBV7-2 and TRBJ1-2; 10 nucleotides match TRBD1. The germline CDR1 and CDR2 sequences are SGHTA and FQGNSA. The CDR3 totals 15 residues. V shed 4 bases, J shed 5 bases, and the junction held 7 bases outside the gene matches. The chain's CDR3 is CASSYAGTGVYGYTF. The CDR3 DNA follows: TGTGCCAGCAGCTATGCAGGGACAGGGGTATATGGCTACACCTTC.

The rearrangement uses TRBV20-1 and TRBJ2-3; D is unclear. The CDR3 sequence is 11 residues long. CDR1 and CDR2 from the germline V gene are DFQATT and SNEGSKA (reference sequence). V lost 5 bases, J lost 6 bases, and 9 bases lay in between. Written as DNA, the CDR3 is TGCAGTGCTGCCTCCCGGGATACGCAGTATTTT. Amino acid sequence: CSAASRDTQYF.

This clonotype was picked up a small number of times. The CDR3 is CATSTGRTDNYEQYF. The CDR3 DNA reads TGTGCCACCTCCACGGGGAGGACAGACAACTACGAGCAGTACTTC. The rearrangement links TRBV18 to TRBJ2-7; D assignment may be TRBD1 or TRBD2 (6 bases each). The V gene lost 10 bases and the J gene lost 3 bases, with 22 bases spanning the gap. Per germline, CDR1 KGHSH and CDR2 LQKENI. This CDR3 is 15 amino acids long.

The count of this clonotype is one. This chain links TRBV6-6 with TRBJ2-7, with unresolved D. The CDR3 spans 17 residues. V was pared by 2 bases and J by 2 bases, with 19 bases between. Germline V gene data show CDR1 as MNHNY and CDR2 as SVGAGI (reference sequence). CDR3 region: CASSYLSRQDNPYEQYF. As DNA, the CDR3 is TGTGCCAGCAGTTACCTCTCCCGGCAGGATAATCCCTACGAGCAGTACTTC.

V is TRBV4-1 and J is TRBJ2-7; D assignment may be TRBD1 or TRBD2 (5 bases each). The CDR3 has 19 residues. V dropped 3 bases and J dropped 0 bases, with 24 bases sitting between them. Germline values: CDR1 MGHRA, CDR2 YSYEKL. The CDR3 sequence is CASSHPPGTEGANSYEQYF. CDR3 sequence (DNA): TGCGCCAGCAGCCATCCCCCCGGGACGGAAGGAGCGAACTCCTACGAGCAGTACTTC.

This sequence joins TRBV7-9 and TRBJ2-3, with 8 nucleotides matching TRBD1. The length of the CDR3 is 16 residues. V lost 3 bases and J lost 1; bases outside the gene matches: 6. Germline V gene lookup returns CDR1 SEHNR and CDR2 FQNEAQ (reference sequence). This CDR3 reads CASSFGQGGGTDTQYF. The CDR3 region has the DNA TGTGCCAGCAGCTTTGGACAGGGCGGGGGCACAGATACGCAGTATTTT.

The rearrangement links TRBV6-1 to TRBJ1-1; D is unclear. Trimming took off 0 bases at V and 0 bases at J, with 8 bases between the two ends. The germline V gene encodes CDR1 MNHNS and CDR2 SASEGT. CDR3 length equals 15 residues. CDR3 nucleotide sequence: TGTGCCAGCAGTGAAGCGTTCTTCATGAACACTGAAGCTTTCTTT. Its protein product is CASSEAFFMNTEAFF.

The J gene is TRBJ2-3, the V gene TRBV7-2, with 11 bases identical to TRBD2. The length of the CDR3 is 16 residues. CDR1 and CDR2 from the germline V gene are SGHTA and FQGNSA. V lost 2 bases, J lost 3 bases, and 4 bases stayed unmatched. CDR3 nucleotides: TGTGCCAGCAGCTTAAGGTCTAGCGGGAGGACAGATACGCAGTATTTT. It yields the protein CASSLRSSGRTDTQYF.